Each of the 18 T cell receptor beta chains below was sequenced from the same sample in a study of type 1 regulatory T cells. Whole-study findings and limits: Type 1 regulatory T cells had a more restricted TCR repertoire than non-type 1 regulatory T cells.

TCRdb re-derived calls from the reads in MiXCR, one entry per CDR3 protein. The sample carries under 6,500 distinct CDR3 sequences, about 33% recorded once. No antigen has been assigned to these receptors. The sample comprised cultured type 1 regulatory T (Tr1) cells, either the whole culture or a sorted fraction (not recorded which). The receptor set was obtained from a human donor in good health.

The V call is TRBV6-2 or TRBV6-3, the J call TRBJ2-3; 13 bases align to TRBD2. Germline V gene data show CDR1 as MNHEY and CDR2 as SVGEGT. The J segment lost 2 bases and the V segment lost 6 bases, leaving 17 bases of the junction unmatched. This CDR3 region has 20 residues. The CDR3: CASRPGGLAGRRGATDTQYF. The DNA for the CDR3 is TGTGCCAGCAGACCAGGGGGACTAGCGGGACGTAGGGGGGCCACAGATACGCAGTATTTT.

The gene calls are TRBV7-6 and TRBJ1-1; D uncertain. In germline, CDR1 is SGHVS, CDR2 FNYEAQ. Trimming shortened V by 3 bases and J by 2 bases, and 7 bases separated the two germline ends. The CDR3 loop spans 13 amino acids. This chain's CDR3 is CASSFLQNTEAFF. CDR3 nucleotides: TGTGCCAGCAGCTTTCTGCAAAACACTGAAGCTTTCTTT.

This clonotype is labeled medium-sized. V gene TRBV20-1 combines with J gene TRBJ1-1, with TRBD1 matching 9 bases. V shed 6 bases and J 1 base; nucleotides not matched to a gene: 3. The CDR3 extends over 13 amino acids. Looked up from germline, CDR1 is DFQATT and CDR2 is SNEGSKA (reference sequence). CDR3 in amino acids: CSAGQGGNTEAFF. DNA for the CDR3: TGCAGTGCGGGACAGGGCGGGAACACTGAAGCTTTCTTT.

The sample holds many counts of this clonotype. The chain couples TRBV7-9 to TRBJ2-1; 8 bases fit TRBD2. The germline gives CDR1 SEHNR, CDR2 FQNEAQ (reference sequence). This CDR3 is built from 16 residues. V gave up 6 bases and J gave up 6 bases; unmatched junction bases: 13. CDR3 bases: TGTGCCAGCAGATTACGCGAGACTAGCGTTAGCAATGAGCAGTTCTTC. This codes for CASRLRETSVSNEQFF.

This clonotype is medium-sized (0.01 to 0.1%) in the sample. V and J are TRBV18 and TRBJ2-5, with 8 bases fitting TRBD1. Trimming cost V 3 bases and J 5 bases; bases outside gene matches: 14. Germline CDR1 reads KGHSH; CDR2 reads LQKENI. The CDR3 is 17 residues long. This chain's CDR3 is CASSPLRKTGERETQYF. In DNA form, the CDR3 reads TGTGCCAGCTCACCTCTACGGAAGACAGGGGAGAGGGAGACCCAGTACTTC.

This clonotype was counted only a few times. The chain employs TRBV27 and TRBJ1-2; tentative D call: TRBD1 (6 bases). V dropped 3 bases and J dropped 4 bases, with 15 bases sitting between them. Germline lookup yields CDR1 MNHEY and CDR2 SMNVEV (reference sequence). CDR3 size: 15 residues. Written as DNA, the CDR3 is TGTGCCAGCAGTTTTGGGGGCAAAAGGGGCTATGGCTACACCTTC. Its protein is CASSFGGKRGYGYTF.

The genes are TRBV4-2 and TRBJ1-2; the D gene is possibly TRBD1 (5 bases). The CDR3 extends over 13 amino acids. CDR1 and CDR2 from the germline V gene are LGHNA and YNFKEQ. Trimming shortened V by 1 base and J by 8 bases, and 11 bases separated the two germline ends. CDR3 DNA: TGTGCCAGCAGCCAAGTGATGGGGGAGGGCTACACCTTC. It encodes CASSQVMGEGYTF.

This clonotype is classed as medium-sized. The chain is built from TRBV9 and TRBJ2-2; the D is unclear. V was clipped by 4 bases and J by 6 bases, with 10 bases between them. The CDR3 runs to 13 residues. In germline, CDR1 is SGDLS, CDR2 YYNGEE. The CDR3 DNA sequence: TGTGCCAGCAGCCTTCGATTGGCCGGGGAGCTGTTTTTT. This encodes CASSLRLAGELFF. Based on the CDR3 plus reference TRBV9 and TRBJ2-2, the full variable domain is DSGVTQTPKHLITATGQRVTLRCSPRSGDLSVYWYQQSLDQGLQFLIQYYNGEERAKGNILERFSAQQFPDLHSELNLSSLELGDSALYFCASSLRLAGELFFGEGSRLTVL.

The rearrangement joins TRBV20-1 to TRBJ1-1; D possibly corresponds to TRBD1 (5 bases). CDR3 size: 16 residues. Germline CDR1 reads DFQATT; CDR2 reads SNEGSKA (reference sequence). V lost 6 bases and J 6 bases, leaving 26 bases between the germline ends. The CDR3 DNA follows: TGCAGTGCAGAAAAAACGGACACTCGTTTATCTTCTGAAGCTTTCTTT. Protein: CSAEKTDTRLSSEAFF.

This chain links TRBV28 with TRBJ1-1; no reliable D call. Germline CDR1 reads MDHEN; CDR2 reads SYDVKM. The CDR3 has 14 residues. Trimming removed 2 bases at V and 1 base at J, with 8 bases between. Written as DNA, the CDR3 is TGTGCCAGCAGTTTAGGGGTTCAGAACACTGAAGCTTTCTTT. This gives the protein CASSLGVQNTEAFF.

This clonotype was counted only a few times. The chain couples TRBV6-5 to TRBJ1-3, with 8 bases aligning to TRBD1. The germline V gene has CDR1 MNHEY and CDR2 SVGAGI. The CDR3 runs to 14 residues. Trimming at V came to 5 bases and at J to 5 bases, leaving 5 bases not matched to a gene. CDR3 residues: CASSPRTGRNTIYF. Written as DNA, the CDR3 is TGTGCCAGCAGTCCTCGGACAGGGAGAAACACCATATATTTT.

The sample holds a few counts of this clonotype. CDR3 nucleotide sequence: TGTGCCAGCAGCCGGGATAGCGGGAGGGCGGAGCAGTTCTTC. Translated, it gives CASSRDSGRAEQFF. The chain combines TRBV6-1 with TRBJ2-1, with 11 nucleotides matching TRBD2. J was trimmed by 10 bases and V by 6 bases; bases with no gene match: 8. The CDR3 length is 14 residues. CDR1 MNHNS and CDR2 SASEGT come from the germline V gene.

Comment on this clonotype: The junction does not match germline at one end; this may be a read error. This chain joins TRBV5-1 and TRBJ1-5; D is unclear. CDR1 is SGHRS, CDR2 YFSETQ, per germline. CDR3 size: 13 residues. The chain's CDR3 is CASSPGMGQPLHF. The CDR3, as DNA: TGCGCCAGCAGCCCGGGTATGGGTCAGCCCCTGCATTTT.

In its sample, this clonotype ranks as medium-sized. This sequence joins TRBV4-3 and TRBJ2-1, with 7 nucleotides matching TRBD2. The CDR3 has 17 amino acids. Trimming removed 0 bases from V and 6 bases from J; junction bases left unmatched: 11. The germline gives CDR1 LGHNA, CDR2 YSLEER. CDR3 region: CASSQDPGGVTRNEQFF. Written as DNA, the CDR3 is TGCGCCAGCAGCCAAGATCCTGGGGGGGTCACTCGCAATGAGCAGTTCTTC.

The chain employs TRBV2 and TRBJ2-7; D remains ambiguous. CDR3 length: 14 residues. V was shortened by 3 bases and J by 3 bases, with 12 bases between the two germline ends. The germline CDR1 and CDR2 sequences are SNHLY and FYNNEI. In DNA form, the CDR3 reads TGTGCCAGCAGTGATAAAAGTTTCGGCTACGAGCAGTACTTC. Its translation is CASSDKSFGYEQYF.

By share, this clonotype counts as medium-sized. The J gene is TRBJ2-7, the V gene TRBV7-2; D uncertain. This CDR3 spans 13 amino acids. Germline V gene data show CDR1 as SGHTA and CDR2 as FQGNSA. The ends were cut back, 2 bases at V and 0 bases at J, with 5 bases in the middle. The CDR3 here is CASSLRDSYEQYF. CDR3 coding DNA: TGTGCCAGCAGCTTACGAGACTCCTACGAGCAGTACTTC. Supplemented by reference TRBV7-2 and TRBJ2-7, the full variable domain reads GAGVSQSPSNKVTEKGKDVELRCDPISGHTALYWYRQSLGQGLEFLIYFQGNSAPDKSGLPSDRFSAERTGGSVSTLTIQRTQQEDSAVYLCASSLRDSYEQYFGPGTRLTVT.

In its sample, this clonotype is large (0.1 to 1%). This sequence joins TRBV5-1 and TRBJ1-4, with 9 nucleotides matching TRBD1. After removal of 1 base from V and 8 bases from J, the junction contained 3 bases not matched to a gene. The CDR3 is 14 residues long. The germline CDR1 and CDR2 sequences are SGHRS and YFSETQ. The CDR3 DNA follows: TGCGCCAGCAGCTTGACAGGGGGCCAAGAAAAACTGTTTTTT. Translation: CASSLTGGQEKLFF. Supplemented by reference TRBV5-1 and TRBJ1-4, the full variable domain reads KAGVTQTPRYLIKTRGQQVTLSCSPISGHRSVSWYQQTPGQGLQFLFEYFSETQRNKGNFPGRFSGRQFSNSRSEMNVSTLELGDSALYLCASSLTGGQEKLFFGSGTQLSVL.

CDR3 nucleotides: TGCAGTGCTAGGGAAAAAACAGGGAACCAAAACATTCAGTACTTC. Amino acids: CSAREKTGNQNIQYF. The J gene is TRBJ2-4, the V gene TRBV20-1; maybe TRBD1 (6 bases). V was shortened by 3 bases and J by 5 bases, with 17 bases between the two germline ends. In germline, CDR1 is DFQATT, CDR2 SNEGSKA (reference sequence). This CDR3 has 15 amino acids.